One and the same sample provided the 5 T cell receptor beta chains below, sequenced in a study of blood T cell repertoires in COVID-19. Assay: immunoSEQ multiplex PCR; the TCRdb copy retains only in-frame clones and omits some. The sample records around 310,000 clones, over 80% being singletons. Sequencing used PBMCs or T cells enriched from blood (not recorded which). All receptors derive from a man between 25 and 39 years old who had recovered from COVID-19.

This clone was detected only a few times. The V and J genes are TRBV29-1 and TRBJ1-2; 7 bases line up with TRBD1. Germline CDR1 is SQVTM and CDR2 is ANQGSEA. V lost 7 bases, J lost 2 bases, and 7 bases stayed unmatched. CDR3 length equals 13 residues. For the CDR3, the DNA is TGCAGCGCTACGACAGGGTGGAACTATGGCTACACCTTC. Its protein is CSATTGWNYGYTF.

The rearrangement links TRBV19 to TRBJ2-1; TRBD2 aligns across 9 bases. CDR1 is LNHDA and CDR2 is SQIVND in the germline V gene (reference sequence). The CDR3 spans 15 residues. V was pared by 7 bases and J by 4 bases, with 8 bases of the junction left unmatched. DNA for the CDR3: TGTGCCAGTACCCCCCTAGCGGGGTCGTACAATGAGCAGTTCTTC. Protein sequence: CASTPLAGSYNEQFF.

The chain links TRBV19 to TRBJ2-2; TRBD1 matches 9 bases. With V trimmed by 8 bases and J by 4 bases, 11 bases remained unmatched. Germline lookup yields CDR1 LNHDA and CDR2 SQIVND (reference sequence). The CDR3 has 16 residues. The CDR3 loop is CASRWGTGSGTGELFF. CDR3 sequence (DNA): TGTGCCAGTCGTTGGGGGACAGGGAGCGGCACCGGGGAGCTGTTTTTT.

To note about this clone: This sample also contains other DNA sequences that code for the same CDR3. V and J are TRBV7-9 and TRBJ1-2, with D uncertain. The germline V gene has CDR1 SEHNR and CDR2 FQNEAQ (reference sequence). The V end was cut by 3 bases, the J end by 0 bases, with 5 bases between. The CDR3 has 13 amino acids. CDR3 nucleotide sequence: TGTGCCAGCAGCTTCCCGGCTAACTATGGCTACACCTTC. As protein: CASSFPANYGYTF.

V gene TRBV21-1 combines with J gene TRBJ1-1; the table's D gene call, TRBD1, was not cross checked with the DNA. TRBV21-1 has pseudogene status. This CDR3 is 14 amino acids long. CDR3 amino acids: CASSKQGSNTEAFF. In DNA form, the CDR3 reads TGTGCCAGCAGCAAACAGGGGTCGAACACTGAAGCTTTCTTT.